One and the same sample provided the 25 T cell receptor beta chains below, sequenced in a study of blood T cell repertoires in COVID-19. Profiled with immunoSEQ multiplex PCR; TCRdb holds only in-frame clones, not every one. Here the sample spans more than 95,000 clones, more than 75% being singletons. Sequenced material: peripheral blood. Receptors originate from a man aged 55 to 70 with acute or convalescent COVID-19.

V gene TRBV2 combines with J gene TRBJ2-1, with 8 bases fitting TRBD2. Germline CDR1 SNHLY, CDR2 FYNNEI. V gave up 2 bases and J gave up 8 bases; unmatched junction bases: 8. The CDR3 has 15 amino acids. The CDR3 coding sequence is TGTGCCAGCAGTGAATCAGCGGGAGTAAACCATGAGCAGTTCTTC. Residues: CASSESAGVNHEQFF.

This chain connects TRBV5-6 to TRBJ2-5; D ambiguous. Germline values: CDR1 SGHDT, CDR2 YYEEEE. V lost 4 bases to trimming and J lost 1 base, with 11 bases between them. CDR3 length: 14 residues. The CDR3 loop is CASSTRHSQETQYF. As DNA, the CDR3 is TGTGCCAGCAGCACCCGACACAGCCAAGAGACCCAGTACTTC.

The chain has TRBV4-1 and TRBJ2-7; 12 bases line up with TRBD2. Germline loops: CDR1 MGHRA, CDR2 YSYEKL. The CDR3 totals 17 residues. The V segment lost 1 base and the J segment 3 bases; nucleotides outside the gene matches: 7. The CDR3 sequence: CASSQGGRTSGIYEQYF. The CDR3 coding sequence is TGCGCCAGCAGCCAAGGGGGGCGGACTAGCGGGATCTACGAGCAGTACTTC.

V and J are TRBV5-1 and TRBJ2-7, with TRBD2 matching 8 bases. Losses at the gene ends were 4 bases for V and 6 bases for J; bases not matched to a gene: 9. Germline V gene lookup returns CDR1 SGHRS and CDR2 YFSETQ. The CDR3 loop spans 14 amino acids. The CDR3 DNA follows: TGCGCCAGCAGCCCCGGGTTAGCGGGACGCGAGCAGTACGTC. Protein sequence: CASSPGLAGREQYV.

The table lists this clone with a count of one. V gene TRBV10-2 combines with J gene TRBJ2-1; D gene ambiguous. V was shortened by 0 bases and J by 6 bases, with 6 bases between the two germline ends. The CDR3 extends over 13 amino acids. CDR1 is WSHSY, CDR2 SAAADI, per germline. This CDR3 reads CASSESFSNEQFF. CDR3 nucleotides: TGCGCCAGCAGTGAGTCCTTTTCCAATGAGCAGTTCTTC.

V gene TRBV14 combines with J gene TRBJ1-5; a possible D gene is TRBD1 (5 bases). Germline lookup yields CDR1 SGHDN and CDR2 FVKESK. CDR3 length: 13 amino acids. Deletions cut 1 base from V and 8 bases from J, with 9 bases between. CDR3: CASSQGGLEPQHF. CDR3 DNA: TGTGCCAGCAGCCAAGGGGGCCTAGAGCCCCAGCATTTT.

CDR3: CASSPLGGGNTGELFF. In nucleotides, the CDR3 is TGTGCCAGCTCACCACTTGGAGGCGGGAACACCGGGGAGCTGTTTTTT. The chain carries TRBV18 and TRBJ2-2; possible D gene TRBD2, 5 bases. CDR1 is KGHSH and CDR2 is LQKENI in the germline V gene. V was trimmed by 1 base and J by 1 base, leaving 10 bases between them. This CDR3 has 16 residues.

Comments on this clone: Other DNA sequences within the sample encode an identical CDR3. This chain uses TRBV5-1 with TRBJ2-1; possible D gene TRBD1, 5 bases. The germline V gene has CDR1 SGHRS and CDR2 YFSETQ. Trimming removed 0 bases at V and 1 base at J, with 5 bases between. The CDR3 contains 14 residues. The DNA for the CDR3 is TGCGCCAGCAGCTTGGGACAGTCCTACAATGAGCAGTTCTTC. As protein: CASSLGQSYNEQFF. Looking up the rest from reference TRBV5-1 and TRBJ2-1 gives the full variable domain: KAGVTQTPRYLIKTRGQQVTLSCSPISGHRSVSWYQQTPGQGLQFLFEYFSETQRNKGNFPGRFSGRQFSNSRSEMNVSTLELGDSALYLCASSLGQSYNEQFFGPGTRLTVL.

The chain carries TRBV5-1 and TRBJ2-1; 11 positions agree with TRBD2. The CDR3 sequence is 16 residues long. Looked up from germline, CDR1 is SGHRS and CDR2 is YFSETQ. Trimming at V came to 2 bases and at J to 9 bases, leaving 10 bases not matched to a gene. CDR3 bases: TGCGCCAGCAGCTTCTTAGCGGGAGGGCCTTCAGGTGAGCAGTTCTTC. This gives the protein CASSFLAGGPSGEQFF. Complete variable domain (other parts from reference TRBV5-1 and TRBJ2-1): KAGVTQTPRYLIKTRGQQVTLSCSPISGHRSVSWYQQTPGQGLQFLFEYFSETQRNKGNFPGRFSGRQFSNSRSEMNVSTLELGDSALYLCASSFLAGGPSGEQFFGPGTRLTVL.

This clone showed up just once. The chain carries TRBV11-2 and TRBJ2-7; 8 bases line up with TRBD2. The CDR3 spans 14 residues. V lost 6 bases to trimming and J lost 5 bases; unmatched junction nucleotides: 9. Germline CDR1 SGHAT, CDR2 FQNNGV. CDR3 amino acids: CASRPIAGRNEQYF. The CDR3 DNA reads as TGTGCCAGCAGACCAATAGCGGGACGGAACGAGCAGTACTTC.

This chain uses TRBV6-4 with TRBJ2-1; unclear D gene. This CDR3 is built from 13 residues. Germline V CDR1 and CDR2: MRHNA, SNTAGT. V shed 4 bases and J shed 10 bases, with 14 bases lying between them. Here the CDR3 reads CASSATARDEQFF. CDR3 in DNA: TGTGCCAGCAGTGCAACCGCTAGAGACGAGCAGTTCTTC.

This rearrangement joins TRBV6-1 to TRBJ2-2; a possible D gene is TRBD1 (6 bases). V lost 3 bases and J lost 1, with 12 bases in between. CDR1 and CDR2 from the germline V gene are MNHNS and SASEGT. CDR3 length: 16 residues. In DNA, the CDR3 is TGTGCCAGCAGTGATTGGGGCAGGGGGAACACCGGGGAGCTGTTTTTT. Translation gives CASSDWGRGNTGELFF.

The chain is built from TRBV6-5 and TRBJ2-7, with 9 bases matching TRBD1. This CDR3 region has 13 residues. Trimming took 9 bases from V and 4 from J; bases not matched to a gene: 7. CDR1 and CDR2 from the germline V gene are MNHEY and SVGAGI. The CDR3 coding sequence is TGTGCCAGTGGACAGGGGTCGTTGTACGAGCAGTACGTC. It specifies CASGQGSLYEQYV.

The chain recombines TRBV24-1 with TRBJ2-3; possible D gene TRBD2, 6 bases. The CDR3 covers 15 residues. Trimming cost V 3 bases and J 0 bases, with 9 bases left between them. Germline V CDR1 and CDR2: KGHDR, SFDVKD. This chain's CDR3 is CATSDPSASTDTQYF. DNA of the CDR3: TGTGCCACCAGTGATCCTAGCGCCAGCACAGATACGCAGTATTTT.

The chain combines TRBV5-1 with TRBJ1-1; the D is unclear. The CDR3 is made up of 13 amino acids. Trimming shortened V by 4 bases and J by 7 bases, and 14 bases separated the two germline ends. CDR1 is SGHRS and CDR2 is YFSETQ in the germline V gene. The CDR3 loop reads CASSPWAGLEAFF. Written as DNA, the CDR3 is TGCGCCAGCAGCCCGTGGGCCGGACTTGAAGCTTTCTTT.

This chain connects TRBV5-1 to TRBJ2-1; 9 nucleotides match TRBD2. This CDR3 region has 16 residues. Germline V CDR1 and CDR2: SGHRS, YFSETQ. With V trimmed by 4 bases and J by 3 bases, 8 bases remained unmatched. CDR3 region: CASSPALAGIYNEQFF. CDR3 DNA sequence: TGCGCCAGCAGCCCGGCTCTAGCGGGGATCTACAATGAGCAGTTCTTC.

This rearrangement joins TRBV5-1 to TRBJ1-2, with D uncertain. The CDR3 consists of 13 residues. Per germline, CDR1 SGHRS and CDR2 YFSETQ. Deletions cut 6 bases from V and 8 bases from J, with 17 bases between. The CDR3 sequence: CASTPGEGWGYTF. The CDR3 DNA follows: TGCGCCAGCACCCCGGGAGAGGGCTGGGGCTACACCTTC.

In this sample, this clone turned up many times. This chain uses TRBV3-1 (or the pseudogene TRBV3-2) with TRBJ2-7; 7 bases line up with TRBD1. Germline CDR1 LGHDT, CDR2 YNNKEL (reference sequence). This CDR3 is 15 amino acids long. The V and J ends lost 5 bases and 0 bases, in that order; junction bases with no gene match: 7. This CDR3 reads CASSGRDRASYEQYF. The CDR3 nucleotides read TGTGCCAGCAGCGGCCGAGACAGGGCCTCCTACGAGCAGTACTTC.

This sequence joins TRBV25-1 and TRBJ2-5; 7 nucleotides agree with TRBD1. The CDR3 is made up of 13 amino acids. Germline V CDR1 and CDR2: MGHDK, SYGVNS. V dropped 4 bases and J dropped 4; count of bases not matched to a gene: 3. The CDR3 loop reads CASSARQGETQYF. CDR3 coding DNA: TGTGCCAGCAGTGCACGACAGGGAGAGACCCAGTACTTC.

The V and J genes are TRBV6-5 and TRBJ2-3, with 11 bases lining up with TRBD2. Germline loops: CDR1 MNHEY, CDR2 SVGAGI. After removal of 8 bases from V and 2 bases from J, the junction contained 6 bases not matched to a gene. The CDR3 runs 15 residues. This chain's CDR3 is CASGGTSGFTDTQYF. As DNA, the CDR3 is TGTGCCAGCGGGGGGACTAGCGGATTCACAGATACGCAGTATTTT.

V usage is TRBV6-5 and J usage is TRBJ2-1, with 9 bases fitting TRBD2. The CDR3 runs to 14 residues. Germline V gene lookup returns CDR1 MNHEY and CDR2 SVGAGI. J lost 8 bases, V lost 3 bases, and 5 bases had no gene match. The CDR3: CASSYRTSVHEQFF. DNA of the CDR3: TGTGCCAGCAGTTATAGGACTAGCGTACATGAGCAGTTCTTC.

This chain uses TRBV6-5 with TRBJ2-1; D remains ambiguous. Germline CDR1 is MNHEY and CDR2 is SVGAGI. This CDR3 has 16 residues. The germline V and J ends were trimmed by 0 bases and 0 bases, with 9 bases remaining between them. This CDR3 is CASSYSIQNSYNEQFF. Written as DNA, the CDR3 is TGTGCCAGCAGTTACTCGATTCAGAACTCCTACAATGAGCAGTTCTTC.

The chain uses TRBV5-6 and TRBJ1-2; a possible D gene is TRBD1 (6 bases). Germline loops: CDR1 SGHDT, CDR2 YYEEEE. This CDR3 contains 13 residues. V lost 3 bases to trimming and J lost 5 bases, with 11 bases between them. The CDR3 loop reads CASSSTGLYGYTF. CDR3 DNA: TGTGCCAGCAGCTCTACAGGGCTGTATGGCTACACCTTC.

The genes are TRBV15 and TRBJ1-4; D is possibly TRBD1 (6 bases). CDR1 is LNHNV and CDR2 is YYDKDF in the germline V gene (reference sequence). Trimming shortened V by 5 bases and J by 6 bases, and 16 bases separated the two germline ends. The CDR3 runs 15 residues. CDR3 in DNA: TGTGCCACCAGCTCCCTTGACAGGACCGATGAAAAACTGTTTTTT. This codes for CATSSLDRTDEKLFF.

The table lists this clone with a few counts. The same CDR3 can be traced to other DNA sequences in this sample. The rearrangement links TRBV9 to TRBJ2-3; D may be TRBD1 (5 bases). The germline gives CDR1 SGDLS, CDR2 YYNGEE. Between the trimmed V and J ends, which lost 3 bases and 1 base, there was a span of 6 bases. The CDR3 has 13 amino acids. The CDR3 region is CASSATGTDTQYF. The CDR3 DNA reads as TGTGCCAGCAGCGCGACAGGCACAGATACGCAGTATTTT. Together with reference TRBV9 and TRBJ2-3, the CDR3 gives the full variable domain: DSGVTQTPKHLITATGQRVTLRCSPRSGDLSVYWYQQSLDQGLQFLIQYYNGEERAKGNILERFSAQQFPDLHSELNLSSLELGDSALYFCASSATGTDTQYFGPGTRLTVL.